Given below is one T cell receptor beta chain in context. Here immunoSEQ multiplex PCR was the method, and the copy in TCRdb shows in-frame clones only, minus some. The repertoire holds 350,000 to 450,000 clones, with 75% to 90% as singletons. This record comes from a study of blood T cell repertoires in COVID-19. The J segment lost 0 bases and the V segment lost 7 bases, leaving 5 bases of the junction unmatched. CDR3 size: 15 residues. CDR1 and CDR2 (germline): MNHEY, SVGAGI. This TCR was recovered from a woman between 45 and 60 years old who had recovered from COVID-19. Material for sequencing was PBMCs or T cells enriched from blood (not recorded which). The chain uses TRBV6-5 and TRBJ2-7, with TRBD2 identical over 11 bases. CDR3 in DNA: TGTGCCAGCACGAAACTAGCGGGGGACTCCTACGAGCAGTACTTC. Translated: CASTKLAGDSYEQYF.